Listed below are T cell receptor beta chains from one sample, sequenced in a study of a mutant IDH1 vaccine in newly diagnosed glioma. Generated by immunoSEQ multiplex PCR, the TCRdb table keeps only in-frame clones and is missing some. Of tens of thousands of clones listed, roughly 78% are singletons. The sample here was PBMCs, taken from a glioma patient treated with radiotherapy, temozolomide or both. Receptors originate from a man aged 50-60 years with glioma. CDR3s include the opening cysteine and the closing phenylalanine or tryptophan. The D gene is left open where the match is weak. Not every row has a clone size; where given, it reads once, few, many or a size class.

d_call j_call v_call clone_size cdr3_aa cdr3_nt
- TRBJ2-7 TRBV9 - CASSVEGFGYEQYF TGTGCCAGCAGCGTAGAAGGGTTTGGCTACGAGCAGTACTTC
- TRBJ1-4 TRBV29-1 - CSVGAGATNEKLFF TGCAGCGTTGGTGCAGGAGCAACTAATGAAAAACTGTTTTTT
- TRBJ2-5 TRBV7-9 - CASSPERETQYF TGTGCCAGCAGCCCGGAGCGCGAGACCCAGTACTTC
- TRBJ1-6 TRBV10-3 - CAISDPTDTGSPLHF TGTGCCATCAGTGACCCTACCGACACAGGTTCACCCCTCCACTTT
- TRBJ2-1 TRBV7-9 - CASSLQEYNEQFF TGTGCCAGCAGCCTACAGGAATACAATGAGCAGTTCTTC
- TRBJ2-1 TRBV6-5 - CASSYGQHNEQFF TGTGCCAGCAGTTACGGCCAGCACAATGAGCAGTTCTTC
- TRBJ1-6 TRBV9 - CASSVGEREPLHF TGTGCCAGCAGCGTAGGGGAGAGGGAGCCCCTCCACTTT
TRBD1 TRBJ2-7 TRBV28 - CASIITGGREQYF TGTGCCAGCATTATAACAGGGGGCCGGGAGCAGTACTTC
- TRBJ2-7 TRBV4-1 medium-sized CASSPHRDSYEQYF TGCGCCAGCAGTCCTCACCGAGACTCCTACGAGCAGTACTTC
- TRBJ1-4 TRBV7-2 - CASSLGQLNEKLFF TGTGCCAGCAGCTTAGGACAGCTTAATGAAAAACTGTTTTTT
TRBD1 TRBJ2-2 TRBV29-1 few CSVERPRGNGELFF TGCAGCGTTGAACGGCCCAGGGGGAACGGGGAGCTGTTTTTT
- TRBJ2-7 TRBV7-6 - CASVGSIGEQYF TGTGCCAGCGTAGGGTCGATCGGCGAGCAGTACTTC
- TRBJ2-2 TRBV13 once CASSLPVGELFF TGTGCCAGCAGCTTACCAGTCGGGGAGCTGTTTTTT
- TRBJ2-3 TRBV6-1 - CASKGPNTQYF TGTGCCAGCAAAGGCCCTAATACGCAGTATTTT
- TRBJ1-1 TRBV30 few CAWSVGAKNTAAFF TGTGCCTGGAGTGTAGGGGCCAAGAACACTGCAGCTTTCTTT
TRBD1 TRBJ1-2 TRBV2 - CAQGDFGYTF TGTGCCCAGGGGGACTTCGGCTACACCTTC
- TRBJ2-7 TRBV4-3 - CASSQDESGYYEQYF TGCGCCAGCAGCCAAGATGAGTCAGGGTACTACGAGCAGTACTTC
- TRBJ1-4 TRBV7-2 - CASSLQGPNEKLFF TGTGCCAGCAGCTTACAGGGTCCTAATGAAAAACTGTTTTTT
- TRBJ2-1 TRBV30 - CAWRKDPRTHRGGYYNEQFF TGTGCCTGGAGGAAAGATCCCAGGACACATAGAGGGGGGTACTACAATGAGCAGTTCTTC
TRBD1 TRBJ1-1 TRBV6-5 - CASRGTGRDTEAFF TGTGCCAGCAGGGGGACAGGGCGGGACACTGAAGCTTTCTTT
TRBD1 TRBJ1-6 TRBV6-6 - CASSLTGTNSPLHF TGTGCCAGCAGCTTGACAGGGACTAACTCACCCCTCCACTTT
- TRBJ2-7 TRBV4-2 - CASSQDQGNYEQYF TGTGCCAGCAGCCAAGATCAGGGAAACTACGAGCAGTACTTC
- TRBJ2-3 TRBV7-9 - CASSLGHSTLTDTQYF TGTGCCAGCAGCTTAGGACACTCTACACTCACAGATACGCAGTATTTT
TRBD1 TRBJ2-2 TRBV30 - CACRTGGSTGELFF TGTGCCTGTAGGACAGGGGGTAGCACCGGGGAGCTGTTTTTT
- TRBJ2-3 TRBV19 - CASKVGNSQDTQYF TGTGCCAGTAAGGTGGGGAACAGCCAGGATACGCAGTATTTT
TRBD1 TRBJ1-4 TRBV29-1 many CSVEDPTGVEEKLFF TGCAGCGTTGAAGATCCGACAGGGGTTGAGGAAAAACTGTTTTTT
TRBD1 TRBJ1-2 TRBV14 - CASSHRTGGGYTF TGTGCCAGCAGCCACCGGACAGGGGGAGGCTACACCTTC
TRBD2 TRBJ2-1 TRBV6-5 - CASRKTSGDYNEQFF TGTGCCAGCAGAAAGACTAGCGGGGATTACAATGAGCAGTTCTTC
TRBD1 TRBJ1-5 TRBV4-1 - CASSLEGTGMKPQHF TGCGCCAGCAGCCTCGAGGGGACAGGGATGAAGCCCCAGCATTTT
- TRBJ2-7 TRBV5-1 - CASSLAPSYEQYF TGCGCCAGCAGCTTGGCTCCTTCCTACGAGCAGTACTTC
- TRBJ2-2 TRBV29-1 - CSSMGGGNTGELFF TGCAGCTCCATGGGGGGTGGGAACACCGGGGAGCTGTTTTTT
- TRBJ2-7 TRBV5-1 - CASIMAPVDGGEQYF TGCGCCAGCATTATGGCGCCAGTGGATGGGGGCGAGCAGTACTTC
- TRBJ1-2 TRBV9 - CASSPLAGYGYTF TGTGCCAGCAGCCCTTTAGCGGGCTATGGCTACACCTTC
- TRBJ1-2 TRBV6-5 few CASGGNYGYTF TGTGCCAGCGGGGGTAACTATGGCTACACCTTC
- TRBJ2-3 TRBV9 - CASSVMGAPDTQYF TGTGCCAGCAGCGTAATGGGGGCCCCAGATACGCAGTATTTT
TRBD2 TRBJ2-1 TRBV7-2 - CASSLTSGAEQFF TGTGCCAGCAGCTTGACTAGCGGGGCTGAGCAGTTCTTC
TRBD1 TRBJ2-2 TRBV10-3 - CAINDRGVGTGELFF TGTGCCATCAACGACAGGGGGGTCGGCACCGGGGAGCTGTTTTTT
- TRBJ2-2 TRBV5-5 - CASSDGPGELFF TGTGCCAGCAGCGATGGACCCGGGGAGCTGTTTTTT
TRBD1 TRBJ1-2 TRBV29-1 - CSVVGQGVHGYTF TGCAGCGTTGTGGGGCAGGGGGTGCATGGCTACACCTTC
TRBD1 TRBJ2-7 TRBV15 - CATSVQRTGPGEQYF TGTGCCACCAGCGTACAAAGGACAGGGCCGGGGGAGCAGTACTTC
- TRBJ2-5 TRBV18 - CASSPISGETQYF TGTGCCAGCTCACCCATCTCTGGAGAGACCCAGTACTTC
- TRBJ1-2 TRBV7-9 - CASSFGGLNGYTF TGTGCCAGCAGCTTCGGGGGTTTGAATGGCTACACCTTC
TRBD1 TRBJ1-6 TRBV5-1 - CASSLEGAGSPLHF TGCGCCAGCAGCTTGGAGGGGGCAGGCTCACCCCTCCACTTT
- TRBJ1-5 TRBV30 few CAWTPGGGGQPQHF TGTGCCTGGACCCCGGGGGGGGGTGGTCAGCCCCAGCATTTT
TRBD1 TRBJ2-5 TRBV5-1 - CASSLVSGGQETQYF TGCGCCAGCAGCTTGGTGTCAGGGGGCCAAGAGACCCAGTACTTC
- TRBJ2-1 TRBV6-5 - CASRSGVWEQFF TGTGCCAGCCGATCGGGGGTTTGGGAGCAGTTCTTC
- TRBJ2-2 TRBV7-9 - CASSLAGAGTGPVF TGTGCCAGCAGCTTGGCGGGGGCGGGCACCGGGCCCGTTTTT
- TRBJ1-3 TRBV5-1 once CASSPQKSSGNTIYF TGCGCCAGCAGCCCGCAAAAAAGCTCTGGAAACACCATATATTTT
- TRBJ2-7 TRBV19 - CASSLGSLSYEQYF TGTGCCAGTAGTTTGGGGTCCCTCTCCTACGAGCAGTACTTC